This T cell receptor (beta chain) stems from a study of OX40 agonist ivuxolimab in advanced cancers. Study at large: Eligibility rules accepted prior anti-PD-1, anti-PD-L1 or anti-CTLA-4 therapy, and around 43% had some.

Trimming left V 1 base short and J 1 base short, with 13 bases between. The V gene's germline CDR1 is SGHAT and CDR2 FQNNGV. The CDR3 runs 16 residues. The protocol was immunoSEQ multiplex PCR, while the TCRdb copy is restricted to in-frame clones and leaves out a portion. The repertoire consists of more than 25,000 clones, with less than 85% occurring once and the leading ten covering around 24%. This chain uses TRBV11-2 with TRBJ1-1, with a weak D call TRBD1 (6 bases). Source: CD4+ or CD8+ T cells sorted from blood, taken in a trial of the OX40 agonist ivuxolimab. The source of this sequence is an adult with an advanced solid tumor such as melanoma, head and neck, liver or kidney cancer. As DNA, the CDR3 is TGTGCCAGCAGCTTAGCCTTACAGGGCCCGAACACTGAAGCTTTCTTT. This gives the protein CASSLALQGPNTEAFF.